This note documents a single T cell receptor beta chain sequence. Using immunoSEQ multiplex PCR, the repertoire was profiled, and TCRdb retains in-frame clones only, with some absent. Among some 120,000 clones, around 89% were seen once, and the ten largest hold around 2.5%. This sample is drawn from a study of control samples from healthy donors and cancer patients. Source material: blood. The receptor was isolated from a woman aged 70-85 years in good health.

The CDR3 bases are TGTGCCAGCAGTGACAGGATTAACACTGAAGCTTTCTTT. Translation gives CASSDRINTEAFF. This sequence joins TRBV6-4 and TRBJ1-1; D is unclear. Germline CDR1 reads MRHNA; CDR2 reads SNTAGT. Trimming removed 2 bases at V and 2 bases at J, with 6 bases between. The CDR3 spans 13 residues.